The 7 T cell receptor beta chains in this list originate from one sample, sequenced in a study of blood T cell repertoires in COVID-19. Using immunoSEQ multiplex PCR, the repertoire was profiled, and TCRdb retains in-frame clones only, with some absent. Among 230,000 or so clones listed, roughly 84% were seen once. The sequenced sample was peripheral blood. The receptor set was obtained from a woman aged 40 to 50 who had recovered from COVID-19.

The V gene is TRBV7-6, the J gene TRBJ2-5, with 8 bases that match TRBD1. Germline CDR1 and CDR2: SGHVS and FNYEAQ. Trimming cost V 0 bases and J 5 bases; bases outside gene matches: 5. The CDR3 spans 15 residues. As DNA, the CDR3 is TGTGCCAGCAGCTTAGCGACAGGGGATTCCGAGACCCAGTACTTC. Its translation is CASSLATGDSETQYF.

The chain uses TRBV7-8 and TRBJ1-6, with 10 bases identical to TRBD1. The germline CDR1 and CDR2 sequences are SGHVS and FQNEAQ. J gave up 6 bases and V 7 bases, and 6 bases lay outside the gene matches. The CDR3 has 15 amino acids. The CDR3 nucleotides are TGTGCCAGCACCATTGGACAGGGGGGTAATTCACCCCTCCACTTT. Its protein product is CASTIGQGGNSPLHF. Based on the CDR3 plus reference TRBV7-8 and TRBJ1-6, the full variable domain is GAGVSQSPRYKVAKRGQDVALRCDPISGHVSLFWYQQALGQGPEFLTYFQNEAQLDKSGLPSDRFFAERPEGSVSTLKIQRTQQEDSAVYLCASTIGQGGNSPLHFGNGTRLTVT.

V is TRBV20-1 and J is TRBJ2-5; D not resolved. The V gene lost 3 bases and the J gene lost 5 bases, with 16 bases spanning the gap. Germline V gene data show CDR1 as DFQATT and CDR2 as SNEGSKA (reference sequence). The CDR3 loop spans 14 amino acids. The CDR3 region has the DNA TGCAGTGCTAGTGTAATATCCCGAGGCGAGACCCAGTACTTC. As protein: CSASVISRGETQYF.

CDR3 bases: TGTGCCAGCTCACCAGAAGGGGATCAGCCCCAGCATTTT. Amino acids: CASSPEGDQPQHF. V usage is TRBV18 and J usage is TRBJ1-5, with a weak D call TRBD1 (5 bases). The germline V and J ends were trimmed by 2 bases and 5 bases, with 7 bases remaining between them. CDR1 and CDR2 (germline): KGHSH, LQKENI. This CDR3 contains 13 residues.

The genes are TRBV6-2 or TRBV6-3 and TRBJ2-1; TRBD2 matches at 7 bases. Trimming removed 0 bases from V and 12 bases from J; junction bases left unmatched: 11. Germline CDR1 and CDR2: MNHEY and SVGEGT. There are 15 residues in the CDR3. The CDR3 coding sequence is TGTGCCAGCAGTTACTCTAGGGGACTAAAGGCTTGGCAGTTCTTC. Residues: CASSYSRGLKAWQFF.

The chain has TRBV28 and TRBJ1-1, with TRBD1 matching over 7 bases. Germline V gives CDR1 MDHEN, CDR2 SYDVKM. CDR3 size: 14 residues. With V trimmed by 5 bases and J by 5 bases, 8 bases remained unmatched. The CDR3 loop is CASSMTGFRTEAFF. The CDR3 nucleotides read TGTGCCAGCAGTATGACAGGGTTTAGGACTGAAGCTTTCTTT.

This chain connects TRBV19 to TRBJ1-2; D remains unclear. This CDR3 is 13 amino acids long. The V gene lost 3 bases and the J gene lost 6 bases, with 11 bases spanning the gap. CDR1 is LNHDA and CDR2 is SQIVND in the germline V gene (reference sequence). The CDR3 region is CASSIGSRDGYTF. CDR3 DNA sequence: TGTGCCAGTAGTATCGGTAGCCGCGATGGCTACACCTTC.